This TCR beta chain was found in a study of T cells in Graves' hyperthyroidism and ophthalmopathy. Across the whole study: Staff took peripheral blood when the initial diagnosis was made, before any treatment began.

Deletions cut 1 base from V and 3 bases from J, with 13 bases between. The CDR3 is 15 amino acids. On this clonotype: Since a much larger clone is just one base distant, this may be a read error. A read error is likely, as this CDR3 ends without the conserved phenylalanine or tryptophan.

TCR beta CDR3 region amplification was performed from RNA transcripts. The HTBI set primed first-round TCR CDR3 RT-PCR. TCRdb re-called the multiplex PCR reads with MiXCR, one entry per CDR3 protein. The sample carries nearly 600,000 distinct CDR3 sequences, 11% to 15% recorded once. The chain has TRBV12-3 or TRBV12-4 and TRBJ2-7; perhaps TRBD1 as D (6 bases). The TCR originated in a woman younger than 45 with Graves' hyperthyroidism that later progressed to Graves' ophthalmopathy. Sequenced: blood. The CDR3 sequence: CASSLDRGGSYEQYL. The DNA of the CDR3 is TGTGCCAGCAGTTTAGACAGAGGGGGAAGCTACGAGCAGTACCTC.